Described below is a single T cell receptor (beta chain) sequence and its context. No antigen is known for it. This entry comes from a study of glioma-infiltrating T cells. Per germline, CDR1 SNHLY and CDR2 FYNNEI. The CDR3 spans 13 residues. Between the trimmed V and J ends, which lost 6 bases and 7 bases, there was a span of 12 bases. The iRepertoire nested amplicon-rescue multiplex PCR amplified TCR alpha and beta CDR3s from RNA. TCRdb independently ran MiXCR on the multiplex PCR reads; one entry per CDR3 protein. The sample contains more than 300,000 distinct CDR3 sequences, less than 50% of which appear only once. Study-wide findings and caveats: Gliomas, especially low-grade, showed above-expected tissue-blood divergence; non-neoplastic patients showed below. Very few CDR3 sequences were shared between tissue and blood.

The clonotype originates from a human donor with low-grade glioma or glioblastoma, undergoing nonglioma brain surgery, or in good health (not recorded which). J is TRBJ1-4 and V is TRBV2; D unclear. What was sequenced was glioma tissue, nonneoplastic brain tissue, or PBMCs (not recorded which). The CDR3 here is CASSGREAEKLFF. CDR3 in DNA: TGTGCCAGCAGCGGTAGGGAGGCTGAAAAACTGTTTTTT.